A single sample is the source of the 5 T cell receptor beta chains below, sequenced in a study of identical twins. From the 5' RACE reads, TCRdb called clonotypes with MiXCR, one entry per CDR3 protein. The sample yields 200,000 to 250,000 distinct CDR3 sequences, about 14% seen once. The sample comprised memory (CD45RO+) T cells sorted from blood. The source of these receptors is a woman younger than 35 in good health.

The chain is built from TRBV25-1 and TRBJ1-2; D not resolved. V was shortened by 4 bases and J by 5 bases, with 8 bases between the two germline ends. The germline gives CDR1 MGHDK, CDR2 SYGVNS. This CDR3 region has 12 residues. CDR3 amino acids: CASSAGSYGYTF. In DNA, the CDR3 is TGTGCCAGCAGTGCGGGTTCTTATGGCTACACCTTC.

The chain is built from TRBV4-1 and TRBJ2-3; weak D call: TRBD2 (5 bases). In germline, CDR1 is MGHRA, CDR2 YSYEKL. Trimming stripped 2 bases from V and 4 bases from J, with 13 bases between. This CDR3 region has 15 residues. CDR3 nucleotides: TGCGCCAGCAGCCAATCCGGGATTCAGGCAGATACGCAGTATTTT. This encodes CASSQSGIQADTQYF.

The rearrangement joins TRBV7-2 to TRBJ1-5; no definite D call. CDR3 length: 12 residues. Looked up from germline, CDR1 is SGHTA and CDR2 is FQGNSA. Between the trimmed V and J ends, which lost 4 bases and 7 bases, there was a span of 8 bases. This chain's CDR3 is CASSSLSQPQHF. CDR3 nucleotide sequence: TGTGCCAGCAGCTCCCTATCACAGCCCCAGCATTTT.

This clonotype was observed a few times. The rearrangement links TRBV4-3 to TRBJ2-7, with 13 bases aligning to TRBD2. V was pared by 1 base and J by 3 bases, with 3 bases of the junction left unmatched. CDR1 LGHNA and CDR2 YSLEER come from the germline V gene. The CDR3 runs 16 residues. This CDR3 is CASSQGTSGRGYEQYF. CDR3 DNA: TGCGCCAGCAGCCAAGGGACTAGCGGGAGAGGCTACGAGCAGTACTTC.

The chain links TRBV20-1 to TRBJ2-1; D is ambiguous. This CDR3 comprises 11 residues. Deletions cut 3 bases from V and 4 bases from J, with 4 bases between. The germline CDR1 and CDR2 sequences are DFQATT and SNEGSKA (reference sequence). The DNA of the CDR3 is TGCAGTGCTAGTGCTTACAATGAGCAGTTCTTC. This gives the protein CSASAYNEQFF.